The 19 T cell receptor beta chains presented below share a single source sample, sequenced in a study of CD8 T cells in Susac syndrome (dated by TCRdb to between 2018 and 2020). The method behind the library was the immunoSEQ multiplex PCR assay. RNA was extracted using the RNeasy kit, and about 0.5 to 1 ug of the RNA was reverse transcribed with random hexamers. Using fastp at Q25 and MiXCR, TCRdb reprocessed the public reads and kept productive beta chains. CDR3 protein duplicates are merged, each entry listing the most common genes and DNA. Present in this sample are fewer than 350,000 distinct CDR3 sequences, around 85% of which were seen just once. Clones ranked in the top ten supply 0.2% to 0.25% of the sample. The sample comprised CD8+ T cells from PBMCs. These receptor sequences come from a human donor with multiple sclerosis.

This clonotype was observed a handful of times. This chain connects TRBV6-1 to TRBJ2-7, with a possible D match to TRBD2 (5 bases). Trimming pared 7 bases from V and 3 bases from J, leaving 13 bases between. Germline loops: CDR1 MNHNS, CDR2 SASEGT. This CDR3 is built from 13 residues. CDR3 sequence: CASKTSGDYEQYF. The CDR3 DNA follows: TGTGCCAGCAAAACTTCCGGGGACTACGAGCAGTACTTC.

The chain uses TRBV2 and TRBJ2-5; D is undetermined. V gave up 8 bases and J gave up 5 bases, with 12 bases separating them. The CDR3 runs 12 residues. Germline V gene data show CDR1 as SNHLY and CDR2 as FYNNEI. CDR3 nucleotide sequence: TGTGCCAGCCTCCGTCCGGAGGAGACCCAGTACTTC. Amino acids: CASLRPEETQYF.

The chain uses TRBV27 and TRBJ2-1; the match to TRBD2 covers 8 bases. The CDR3 consists of 14 residues. With 7 bases clipped from V and 4 bases from J, the junction kept 6 bases outside the gene matches. Germline loops: CDR1 MNHEY, CDR2 SMNVEV (reference sequence). CDR3 sequence: CASMWVAGYNEQFF. The DNA of the CDR3 is TGTGCCAGCATGTGGGTAGCGGGGTACAATGAGCAGTTCTTC.

The V and J genes are TRBV4-3 and TRBJ2-3, with TRBD2 matching 10 bases. Germline V CDR1 and CDR2: LGHNA, YSLEER. This CDR3 contains 14 residues. Unmatched junction bases numbered 5, after V lost 0 bases and J lost 11 bases. The DNA of the CDR3 is TGCGCCAGCAGCCAAGATCTAGCGGGGGACGAGCAGTATTTT. The encoded protein is CASSQDLAGDEQYF.

This clonotype was seen a single time. The V gene is TRBV30, the J gene TRBJ1-2; D remains ambiguous. The CDR3 spans 13 residues. Germline CDR1 GTSNPN, CDR2 SVGIG (reference sequence). V shed 6 bases and J shed 3 bases, with 14 bases lying between them. CDR3 sequence (DNA): TGTGCCTGCCGTTACCCGTGGGACTATGGCTACACCTTC. This codes for CACRYPWDYGYTF.

This rearrangement joins TRBV7-9 to TRBJ2-3; 11 bases are a match to TRBD2. The junction had 4 bases not matched to a gene; V was cut back by 5 bases and J by 0 bases. The CDR3 contains 16 residues. CDR1 SEHNR and CDR2 FQNEAQ come from the germline V gene (reference sequence). The CDR3 sequence: CASSRGLAASTDTQYF. CDR3 sequence (DNA): TGTGCCAGCAGCCGGGGACTAGCGGCTAGCACAGATACGCAGTATTTT. Full variable domain (remainder filled in from reference TRBV7-9 and TRBJ2-3): DTGVSQNPRHKITKRGQNVTFRCDPISEHNRLYWYRQTLGQGPEFLTYFQNEAQLEKSRLLSDRFSAERPKGSFSTLEIQRTEQGDSAMYLCASSRGLAASTDTQYFGPGTRLTVL.

The rearrangement uses TRBV11-2 and TRBJ2-3; TRBD1 matches 10 bases. This CDR3 is 15 amino acids long. Trimming took 3 bases from V and 6 from J; bases not matched to a gene: 6. Germline V CDR1 and CDR2: SGHAT, FQNNGV. CDR3 sequence reads: CASSFRDRGVDTQYF. CDR3 sequence (DNA): TGTGCCAGCAGCTTCCGGGACAGGGGTGTCGATACGCAGTATTTT. Together with reference TRBV11-2 and TRBJ2-3, the CDR3 gives the full variable domain: EAGVAQSPRYKIIEKRQSVAFWCNPISGHATLYWYQQILGQGPKLLIQFQNNGVVDDSQLPKDRFSAERLKGVDSTLKIQPAKLEDSAVYLCASSFRDRGVDTQYFGPGTRLTVL.

This clonotype was seen a handful of times. The V call is TRBV10-3, the J call TRBJ2-2, with unresolved D. Germline V gives CDR1 ENHRY, CDR2 SYGVKD. The V gene lost 3 bases and the J gene lost 4 bases, with 9 bases spanning the gap. CDR3 size: 14 residues. The CDR3 nucleotides read TGTGCCATCAGTGACCCTCCGTCCACCGGGGAGCTGTTTTTT. It translates to CAISDPPSTGELFF.

The V gene is TRBV12-3 or TRBV12-4, the J gene TRBJ2-2; weak D call: TRBD2 (5 bases). The CDR3 covers 14 residues. Between the trimmed V and J ends, which lost 11 bases and 1 base, there was a span of 14 bases. The CDR3: CAGSPGWNTGELFF. The CDR3 nucleotides are TGTGCCGGGTCCCCGGGGTGGAACACCGGGGAGCTGTTTTTT.

The chain combines TRBV6-5 with TRBJ2-2; D might be TRBD1 (6 bases). The V and J ends lost 7 bases and 3 bases respectively, with 12 bases between them. Germline V gene data show CDR1 as MNHEY and CDR2 as SVGAGI. The CDR3 spans 14 residues. The CDR3 region has the DNA TGTGCCAGCACCCCAGGGGCTCACACCGGGGAGCTGTTTTTT. Translated, it gives CASTPGAHTGELFF.

The gene calls are TRBV6-2 or TRBV6-3 and TRBJ2-2, with D unclear. This CDR3 is 13 amino acids long. Per the germline V gene, CDR1 is MNHEY and CDR2 is SVGEGT. Trimming removed 7 bases at V and 1 base at J, with 7 bases between. This CDR3 is CASTTKNTGELFF. CDR3 DNA sequence: TGTGCCAGCACAACAAAGAACACCGGGGAGCTGTTTTTT.

The V and J genes are TRBV5-1 and TRBJ2-3; 12 nucleotides match TRBD2. CDR3 size: 17 residues. The germline gives CDR1 SGHRS, CDR2 YFSETQ. V trimming: 4 bases; J trimming: 3 bases; junction bases outside the gene matches: 9. The CDR3 DNA is TGCGCCAGCAGCCTGGGACTAGCGGGTAGAGTGACAGATACGCAGTATTTT. Amino acid sequence: CASSLGLAGRVTDTQYF.

V gene TRBV12-3 or TRBV12-4 combines with J gene TRBJ2-3; D may be TRBD2 (6 bases). Trimming removed 3 bases from V and 1 base from J, with 11 bases in between. This CDR3 contains 15 residues. As DNA, the CDR3 is TGTGCCAGCAGTTTTGAGGAGCGGGGCACAGATACGCAGTATTTT. As protein: CASSFEERGTDTQYF.

This clonotype was seen only once. This rearrangement joins TRBV12-3 or TRBV12-4 to TRBJ1-5; D is ambiguous. Trimming cost V 2 bases and J 3 bases, with 11 bases left between them. The CDR3 covers 15 residues. Here the CDR3 reads CASSLYLGINQPQHF. As DNA, the CDR3 is TGTGCCAGCAGTTTATATCTAGGAATCAATCAGCCCCAGCATTTT.

The chain carries TRBV15 and TRBJ2-2; weak D call: TRBD1 (5 bases). The germline V gene has CDR1 LNHNV and CDR2 YYDKDF (reference sequence). The V and J ends lost 1 base and 3 bases respectively, with 18 bases between them. The CDR3 length is 18 residues. For the CDR3, the DNA is TGTGCCACCAGCAGAGTTACAGGAAAATCGTTTTACACCGGGGAGCTGTTTTTT. Protein: CATSRVTGKSFYTGELFF.

The J gene is TRBJ2-2, the V gene TRBV12-3 or TRBV12-4, with D unresolved. The CDR3 consists of 13 residues. V was clipped by 8 bases and J by 3 bases, with 10 bases between them. The CDR3 bases are TGTGCCAGCTTAACCAAGTACACCGGGGAGCTGTTTTTT. Translating it yields CASLTKYTGELFF.

The rearrangement uses TRBV30 and TRBJ1-2; TRBD1 agrees at 10 bases. In germline, CDR1 is GTSNPN, CDR2 SVGIG (reference sequence). CDR3 length: 17 amino acids. J gave up 8 bases and V 0 bases, and 15 bases lay outside the gene matches. CDR3: CAWSVRMSGTGERGYTF. The DNA of the CDR3 is TGTGCCTGGAGTGTACGCATGTCCGGGACAGGGGAGAGGGGCTACACCTTC.

The gene calls are TRBV5-1 and TRBJ2-7; 8 nucleotides agree with TRBD1. The CDR3 is 13 residues long. V shed 4 bases and J 7 bases; nucleotides not matched to a gene: 7. The germline V gene has CDR1 SGHRS and CDR2 YFSETQ. CDR3 DNA: TGCGCCAGCAGCCCGGGACAGGCTACTGAGCAGTACTTC. Protein: CASSPGQATEQYF. The variable domain in full, completed from reference TRBV5-1 and TRBJ2-7, reads KAGVTQTPRYLIKTRGQQVTLSCSPISGHRSVSWYQQTPGQGLQFLFEYFSETQRNKGNFPGRFSGRQFSNSRSEMNVSTLELGDSALYLCASSPGQATEQYFGPGTRLTVT.

The rearrangement links TRBV7-8 to TRBJ2-7, with D possibly being TRBD2 (6 bases). The CDR3 is 12 residues long. The V gene's germline CDR1 is SGHVS and CDR2 FQNEAQ. V lost 4 bases and J 7 bases, leaving 11 bases between the germline ends. DNA of the CDR3: TGTGCCAGCAGCTCCGACGCGGGGGAGCAGTACTTC. Translated: CASSSDAGEQYF.